This T cell receptor beta chain was obtained from a study of cytomegalovirus exposure and HLA in healthy donors. Study-level points and caveats: It was in a later analysis that TCR association rates were seen to vary by HLA locus, highest for DRB1 and lowest for HLA-C.

With 60 Vbeta and 13 Jbeta primers, the PCR was carried out. Data came from immunoSEQ multiplex PCR; TCRdb stores just in-frame clones and leaves some out. The sample consists of some 140,000 clones, 70% to 80% of them appearing once. Of note for this clone: Its target is not known. This sample also contains other DNA sequences that code for the same CDR3.

Germline CDR1 is MNHNY and CDR2 is SVGAGI (reference sequence). The germline V and J ends were trimmed by 5 bases and 7 bases, with 9 bases remaining between them. This CDR3 spans 12 amino acids. The chain couples TRBV6-6 to TRBJ2-1; D is possibly TRBD1 (6 bases). The sample consisted of PBMCs. The receptor was derived from a man aged 30-40 years in good health and CMV-seropositive. CDR3 bases: TGTGCCAGCAGTCCCCAGGGGAATGAGCAGTTCTTC. Translating it yields CASSPQGNEQFF.